This TCR beta chain is drawn from a study of cytotoxic CD8 clonotypes in ibrutinib-treated CLL. Study-level points and caveats: Relative to age-matched healthy donors, clonality at baseline was higher, and it tracked circulating CD8+ T-cell counts. The study found public clonotypes uncommon, contracting or stable on treatment.

Here immunoSEQ multiplex PCR was the method, and the copy in TCRdb shows in-frame clones only, minus some. Here the sample spans about 160,000 clones, about four fifths being singletons. As input for TCR beta libraries, around 2.1 micrograms of genomic DNA came from cryopreserved PBMCs. As for this clone: Its specificity is unknown.

This clonotype was sampled from a human donor with chronic lymphocytic leukemia. The sample consisted of PBMCs, taken after 24 months of ibrutinib treatment.

CDR3 in DNA: TGTGCCAGCAGTCCCCGGGGGACAGGAGCAACTAATGAAAAACTGTTTTTT. Protein product: CASSPRGTGATNEKLFF. The chain has TRBV27 and TRBJ1-4; TRBD1 matches 8 bases. This CDR3 spans 17 amino acids. V lost 5 bases to trimming and J lost 0 bases; unmatched junction nucleotides: 8. CDR1 and CDR2 (germline): MNHEY, SMNVEV (reference sequence).